Below are 10 T cell receptor beta chains sequenced from a single sample in a study of multiple sclerosis patients with progressive multifocal leukoencephalopathy. Sequencing was performed with immunoSEQ multiplex PCR; in TCRdb, only in-frame clones are kept and a portion is missing. Seen here are roughly 30,000 clones, about 91% observed once, and the top ten hold approximately 1.5%. The time point is: before natalizumab initiation. The material sequenced was PBMCs. The receptor set was obtained from a human donor with multiple sclerosis.

The chain recombines TRBV6-5 with TRBJ1-5, with D uncertain. Deletions cut 3 bases from V and 6 bases from J, with 9 bases between. Germline V gene data show CDR1 as MNHEY and CDR2 as SVGAGI. This CDR3 is built from 13 residues. The CDR3 protein is CASSYGSGQPQHF. CDR3 in DNA: TGTGCCAGCAGTTATGGCAGCGGTCAGCCCCAGCATTTT.

The genes are TRBV28 and TRBJ1-1; the D is unclear. The CDR3 consists of 12 residues. Looked up from germline, CDR1 is MDHEN and CDR2 is SYDVKM. V shed 8 bases and J shed 8 bases, with 15 bases lying between them. The CDR3 DNA sequence: TGTGCCAGCCGCCCTTTGTTTGCCGAAGCTTTCTTT. It specifies CASRPLFAEAFF.

The genes are TRBV13 and TRBJ1-1, with a weak D call TRBD1 (5 bases). Trimming removed 5 bases at V and 0 bases at J, with 13 bases between. The germline V gene has CDR1 PRHDT and CDR2 FYEKMQ (reference sequence). The CDR3 is 15 amino acids. CDR3 sequence (DNA): TGTGCCAGCAGCCAGAGGACACCCATGAACACTGAAGCTTTCTTT. This translates into CASSQRTPMNTEAFF.

The J gene is TRBJ2-1, the V gene TRBV5-1; 13 nucleotides match TRBD2. The V gene end was trimmed by 3 bases and the J gene end by 7 bases; junction bases not matched to a gene: 4. Germline CDR1 and CDR2: SGHRS and YFSETQ. CDR3 length equals 15 residues. CDR3 DNA sequence: TGCGCCAGCAGCTCTGGACTAGCGGGAGATAATGAGCAGTTCTTC. Its translation is CASSSGLAGDNEQFF.

This chain connects TRBV4-3 to TRBJ2-6; no definite D call. V was cut by 0 bases and J by 2 bases, with 8 bases left in between. The CDR3 extends over 16 amino acids. Germline-derived CDR1 and CDR2 are LGHNA and YSLEER. CDR3 nucleotide sequence: TGCGCCAGCAGCCAAGACCTAGTTGCTGGGGCCAACGTCCTGACTTTC. It yields the protein CASSQDLVAGANVLTF.

V and J are TRBV7-2 and TRBJ2-1; 7 bases are shared with TRBD2. Per germline, CDR1 SGHTA and CDR2 FQGNSA. CDR3 length: 15 amino acids. V shed 4 bases and J 6 bases; nucleotides not matched to a gene: 9. CDR3 in amino acids: CASSSPGGGGNEQFF. CDR3 in DNA: TGTGCCAGCAGCTCCCCGGGGGGAGGCGGCAATGAGCAGTTCTTC.

This clone has just one count. The V call is TRBV19, the J call TRBJ2-1, with 9 bases matching TRBD2. V gave up 7 bases and J gave up 1 base; unmatched junction bases: 8. The CDR3 length is 16 residues. Germline V gene lookup returns CDR1 LNHDA and CDR2 SQIVND (reference sequence). CDR3 coding DNA: TGTGCCAGTAAAAGAAAAGCGGGAGGTTCCTACAATGAGCAGTTCTTC. Encoded protein: CASKRKAGGSYNEQFF.

V usage is TRBV30 and J usage is TRBJ2-1; tentative D call: TRBD2 (5 bases). Per germline, CDR1 GTSNPN and CDR2 SVGIG (reference sequence). Trimming shortened V by 3 bases and J by 0 bases, and 12 bases separated the two germline ends. This CDR3 spans 15 amino acids. The CDR3 loop is CAWSQDSSSYNEQFF. In nucleotides, the CDR3 is TGTGCCTGGAGCCAGGACTCCAGCTCCTACAATGAGCAGTTCTTC.

V is TRBV9 and J is TRBJ1-4, with a possible D match to TRBD1 (6 bases). The CDR3 consists of 15 residues. V lost 5 bases, J lost 4 bases, and 15 bases lay in between. Germline V gives CDR1 SGDLS, CDR2 YYNGEE. The CDR3 DNA follows: TGTGCCAGCAGTGGGACACCTGGCAATAATGAAAAACTGTTTTTT. Its protein is CASSGTPGNNEKLFF.

CDR3: CASGLVREGLTGVASGNTIYF. CDR3 in DNA: TGTGCTAGTGGTTTGGTAAGGGAGGGCCTAACAGGGGTGGCTTCTGGAAACACCATATATTTT. The chain uses TRBV12-5 and TRBJ1-3; the match to TRBD1 covers 7 bases. Trimming removed 0 bases from V and 1 base from J; junction bases left unmatched: 18. Germline V CDR1 and CDR2: LGHNT, FRNRAP. The CDR3 runs 21 residues. Looking up the rest from reference TRBV12-5 and TRBJ1-3 gives the full variable domain: DARVTQTPRHKVTEMGQEVTMRCQPILGHNTVFWYRQTMMQGLELLAYFRNRAPLDDSGMPKDRFSAEMPDATLATLKIQPSEPRDSAVYFCASGLVREGLTGVASGNTIYFGEGSWLTVV.